This T cell receptor (beta chain) emerged from a study of blood T cells in healthy people across ages. Remarks on this clonotype: A read error may produce the germline difference seen at one junction end.

The use of a sample-barcoded 5' primer and a J-beta primer mix characterized a second PCR of about 7 to 12 cycles. Via MiXCR, TCRdb re-called the 5' RACE reads, giving one row per CDR3 protein. The repertoire holds hundreds of thousands of distinct CDR3 sequences, with 45% to 50% as singletons. CDR1 and CDR2 from the germline V gene are SGDLS and YYNGEE. This CDR3 is 13 amino acids long. The sequence derives from an older woman in good health. V and J are TRBV9 and TRBJ2-3, with D possibly being TRBD1 (5 bases). The sample comprised blood. Written as DNA, the CDR3 is TGTGCCAGCAGCGCCATACGCACAGGTACGCAGTATTTT. Translated: CASSAIRTGTQYF.